A single sample is the source of the 26 T cell receptor beta chains below, sequenced in a study of cytomegalovirus exposure and HLA in healthy donors (dated by TCRdb to the late 2010s). The library relied on the immunoSEQ multiplex PCR assay. For the multiplex PCR, a mixture combining 60 forward primers for TCR Vbeta segments and 13 reverse primers for TCR Jbeta segments was used. TCRdb carries this immuneACCESS record with in-frame sequences only. Its versions omit some clonotypes, under half of them owing to an unresolved V gene in the studies checked, with the rest unexplained. In this sample the table shows about 160,000 clones, just over 75% of which occur a single time. The ten largest clones represent 1.5% to 1.7% of the sample. The sample taken for sequencing was PBMCs. These receptors were collected from a man aged 35 to 55 in good health and CMV-seronegative.

The chain employs TRBV5-8 and TRBJ2-5; a possible D gene is TRBD1 (6 bases). The germline CDR1 and CDR2 sequences are SGHTS and YDEGEE. CDR3 size: 14 residues. Trimming shortened V by 0 bases and J by 5 bases, and 11 bases separated the two germline ends. The CDR3 is CASSLADSWETQYF. CDR3 nucleotide sequence: TGTGCCAGCAGCTTGGCGGACAGCTGGGAGACCCAGTACTTC. Full variable domain (outside the CDR3, taken from reference TRBV5-8 and TRBJ2-5): EAGVTQSPTHLIKTRGQQATLRCSPISGHTSVYWYQQALGLGLQFLLWYDEGEERNRGNFPPRFSGRQFPNYSSELNVNALELEDSALYLCASSLADSWETQYFGPGTRLLVL.

V and J are TRBV28 and TRBJ2-1, with TRBD2 identical over 10 bases. The germline V gene has CDR1 MDHEN and CDR2 SYDVKM. V gave up 1 base and J gave up 0 bases; unmatched junction bases: 0. The CDR3 contains 16 residues. The CDR3 spells CASSLSSGSSYNEQFF. CDR3 nucleotides: TGTGCCAGCAGTTTATCTAGCGGGAGCTCCTACAATGAGCAGTTCTTC.

This chain uses TRBV19 with TRBJ1-5; 8 positions agree with TRBD1. CDR1 and CDR2 from the germline V gene are LNHDA and SQIVND (reference sequence). Trimming took 3 bases from V and 7 from J; bases not matched to a gene: 8. The CDR3 runs to 15 residues. Here the CDR3 DNA reads TGTGCCAGTAGTATTCCCCCGGGACAGGTACAGCCCCAGCATTTT. Amino acid sequence: CASSIPPGQVQPQHF.

V usage is TRBV27 and J usage is TRBJ2-7; 8 nucleotides match TRBD2. The germline V gene has CDR1 MNHEY and CDR2 SMNVEV (reference sequence). CDR3 length: 13 residues. The trim removed 2 bases at V and 5 bases at J, leaving 2 bases unmatched. CDR3 amino acids: CASSLGLAHEQYF. CDR3 DNA sequence: TGTGCCAGCAGTTTAGGACTAGCCCACGAGCAGTACTTC.

This clone was recorded a few times. The rearrangement uses TRBV6-5 and TRBJ1-5; D may be TRBD1 (5 bases). Trimming left V 2 bases short and J 1 base short, with 9 bases between. The CDR3 is 15 amino acids. Germline loops: CDR1 MNHEY, CDR2 SVGAGI. CDR3 loop: CASSYQTASNQPQHF. The CDR3 nucleotides read TGTGCCAGCAGTTACCAGACAGCCAGCAATCAGCCCCAGCATTTT.

The CDR3 nucleotides are TGTGCCTGGAGTGTACGACAGGGTGGAGGCTACACCTTC. The encoded protein is CAWSVRQGGGYTF. The rearrangement uses TRBV30 and TRBJ1-2, with 7 bases that match TRBD1. The J segment lost 8 bases and the V segment lost 0 bases, leaving 6 bases of the junction unmatched. CDR1 and CDR2 (germline): GTSNPN, SVGIG (reference sequence). CDR3 size: 13 residues.

The chain links TRBV28 to TRBJ2-3; a weak D match, TRBD2 (6 bases). CDR1 is MDHEN, CDR2 SYDVKM, per germline. There are 15 residues in the CDR3. Trimming cost V 5 bases and J 2 bases, with 14 bases left between them. CDR3: CASSSRELPTDTQYF. The CDR3, as DNA: TGTGCCAGCAGTAGTCGGGAGTTACCCACAGATACGCAGTATTTT.

The V call is TRBV30, the J call TRBJ2-1, with 7 positions matching TRBD2. In germline, CDR1 is GTSNPN, CDR2 SVGIG (reference sequence). CDR3 length equals 11 residues. CDR3 nucleotide sequence: TGTGCGGGAGGGCGGGACAATGAGCAGTTCTTC. Translation: CAGGRDNEQFF.

The chain joins TRBV7-2 to TRBJ2-5, with 14 nucleotides matching TRBD2. Per the germline V gene, CDR1 is SGHTA and CDR2 is FQGNSA. J lost 2 bases, V lost 5 bases, and 7 bases had no gene match. CDR3 size: 17 residues. CDR3 loop: CASSPGTSGGLQETQYF. For the CDR3, the DNA is TGTGCCAGCAGCCCCGGGACTAGCGGGGGACTTCAAGAGACCCAGTACTTC.

The chain links TRBV5-1 to TRBJ2-7, with D perhaps matching TRBD2 (6 bases). Germline CDR1 SGHRS, CDR2 YFSETQ. The V end was cut by 1 base, the J end by 1 base, with 18 bases between. This CDR3 is 17 amino acids long. The CDR3 sequence: CASSLRGRETGSYEQYF. CDR3 nucleotide sequence: TGCGCCAGCAGCTTGCGCGGCCGGGAGACCGGGTCCTACGAGCAGTACTTC.

The genes are TRBV18 and TRBJ1-5, with 7 bases matching TRBD1. The V gene end was trimmed by 4 bases and the J gene end by 7 bases; junction bases not matched to a gene: 7. The CDR3 contains 14 residues. Per the germline V gene, CDR1 is KGHSH and CDR2 is LQKENI. Here the CDR3 DNA reads TGTGCCAGCTCACAGACAGGGAGTGAGCAGCCCCAGCATTTT. Its translation: CASSQTGSEQPQHF.

The gene calls are TRBV27 and TRBJ1-2; no definite D call. Germline assignment: CDR1 MNHEY and CDR2 SMNVEV (reference sequence). The CDR3 length is 15 residues. V lost 3 bases and J 4 bases, leaving 15 bases between the germline ends. The CDR3 loop reads CASSFERTGIYGYTF. As DNA, the CDR3 is TGTGCCAGCAGTTTTGAGCGGACGGGTATCTATGGCTACACCTTC.

The chain carries TRBV19 and TRBJ1-1; 9 positions match TRBD1. Germline CDR1 reads LNHDA; CDR2 reads SQIVND (reference sequence). The CDR3 runs to 14 residues. The junction had 9 bases not matched to a gene; V was cut back by 10 bases and J by 3 bases. The CDR3, as DNA: TGTGCCACTAAGAACCGGGACAGGGACACTGAAGCTTTCTTT. Translating it yields CATKNRDRDTEAFF.

This clone has more than one count but fewer than ten. The chain uses TRBV11-2 and TRBJ2-7; D may be TRBD2 (7 bases). Trimming took off 5 bases at V and 2 bases at J, with 13 bases between the two ends. Per the germline V gene, CDR1 is SGHAT and CDR2 is FQNNGV. The CDR3 is 14 amino acids. The CDR3 DNA reads as TGTGCCAGCAGCCTAGGGGGGGGTCCCTACGAGCAGTACTTC. Protein product: CASSLGGGPYEQYF.

In DNA, the CDR3 is TGTGCCAGCAGACCTTCCCCCGGGACAGGGCTCTACGAGCAGTACGTC. As protein: CASRPSPGTGLYEQYV. The chain uses TRBV27 and TRBJ2-7, with TRBD1 matching over 9 bases. This CDR3 is 16 amino acids long. CDR1 and CDR2 (germline): MNHEY, SMNVEV (reference sequence). J lost 3 bases, V lost 6 bases, and 12 bases had no gene match.

The rearrangement links TRBV7-2 to TRBJ2-7; 15 positions agree with TRBD2. There are 13 residues in the CDR3. V shed 4 bases, J shed 10 bases, and the junction held 2 bases outside the gene matches. Per germline, CDR1 SGHTA and CDR2 FQGNSA. In DNA form, the CDR3 reads TGTGCCAGCAGCTCGGGACTAGCGGGAGGACAGTACTTC. It translates to CASSSGLAGGQYF.

This clone was found once. This rearrangement joins TRBV28 to TRBJ1-6; possibly TRBD1 for D (5 bases). The CDR3 loop spans 13 amino acids. V was pared by 1 base and J by 17 bases, with 15 bases between. In germline, CDR1 is MDHEN, CDR2 SYDVKM. The CDR3 sequence: CASSLSESGGIHF. The CDR3 coding sequence is TGTGCCAGCAGTTTATCCGAATCTGGGGGGATCCACTTT. Drawing the rest from reference TRBV28 and TRBJ1-6, the complete variable domain is DVKVTQSSRYLVKRTGEKVFLECVQDMDHENMFWYRQDPGLGLRLIYFSYDVKMKEKGDIPEGYSVSREKKERFSLILESASTNQTSMYLCASSLSESGGIHFGNGTRLTVT.

The chain joins TRBV19 to TRBJ2-3; TRBD1 might be the D (6 bases). This CDR3 spans 15 amino acids. V lost 5 bases, J lost 0 bases, and 12 bases lay in between. Germline loops: CDR1 LNHDA, CDR2 SQIVND (reference sequence). CDR3 region: CASSGDISSTDTQYF. The CDR3 nucleotides are TGTGCCAGTAGTGGGGACATTTCTAGCACAGATACGCAGTATTTT.

The CDR3: CASSLTGEQYV. The CDR3 nucleotides are TGTGCCAGCAGCTTAACGGGGGAGCAGTACGTC. The chain carries TRBV7-9 and TRBJ2-7; tentative D call: TRBD2 (5 bases). Trimming removed 2 bases at V and 7 bases at J, with 6 bases between. The CDR3 has 11 residues. Germline CDR1 reads SEHNR; CDR2 reads FQNEAQ (reference sequence).

The chain employs TRBV28 and TRBJ2-7, with D possibly matching TRBD2 (6 bases). Germline-derived CDR1 and CDR2 are MDHEN and SYDVKM. V gave up 8 bases and J gave up 0 bases, with 17 bases separating them. This CDR3 has 15 residues. CDR3 amino acids: CASGPGGSGSYEQYF. The CDR3 bases are TGTGCCAGCGGCCCCGGGGGTAGTGGCTCCTACGAGCAGTACTTC.

This clone was counted a single time. CDR3 in amino acids: CASSLSGVAFF. The CDR3 coding sequence is TGTGCCAGCAGCTTGTCAGGGGTAGCTTTCTTT. The chain joins TRBV5-6 to TRBJ1-1, with a tentative D call TRBD1 (6 bases). Trimming shortened V by 1 base and J by 10 bases, and 8 bases separated the two germline ends. Germline values: CDR1 SGHDT, CDR2 YYEEEE. The CDR3 spans 11 residues. The whole variable domain, remainder taken from reference TRBV5-6 and TRBJ1-1, is DAGVTQSPTHLIKTRGQQVTLRCSPKSGHDTVSWYQQALGQGPQFIFQYYEEEERQRGNFPDRFSGHQFPNYSSELNVNALLLGDSALYLCASSLSGVAFFGQGTRLTVV.

The chain has TRBV19 and TRBJ1-2, with D unresolved. Deletions cut 0 bases from V and 2 bases from J, with 16 bases between. The germline gives CDR1 LNHDA, CDR2 SQIVND (reference sequence). This CDR3 has 17 amino acids. CDR3 in DNA: TGTGCCAGTAGTATAGATCTCCTGATTCGGAGCAACTATGGCTACACCTTC. As protein: CASSIDLLIRSNYGYTF.

The sample holds a few counts of this clone. The rearrangement joins TRBV10-3 to TRBJ1-2; D is ambiguous. Deletions cut 10 bases from V and 2 bases from J, with 8 bases between. CDR3 length equals 11 residues. Germline CDR1 reads ENHRY; CDR2 reads SYGVKD. The CDR3 loop is CATQENYGYTF. CDR3 DNA sequence: TGTGCCACCCAGGAAAACTATGGCTACACCTTC.

The rearrangement uses TRBV18 and TRBJ1-1; no reliable D call. V lost 3 bases, J lost 1 base, and 15 bases lay in between. Germline loops: CDR1 KGHSH, CDR2 LQKENI. The CDR3 sequence is 16 residues long. CDR3 sequence: CASSPGAGNRNTEAFF. CDR3 DNA: TGTGCCAGCTCACCGGGTGCCGGGAACAGGAACACTGAAGCTTTCTTT.

This chain links TRBV29-1 with TRBJ1-1; 8 bases are a match to TRBD1. The V gene's germline CDR1 is SQVTM and CDR2 ANQGSEA. V shed 7 bases, J shed 0 bases, and the junction held 10 bases outside the gene matches. The CDR3 has 15 residues. The CDR3 coding sequence is TGCAGCGCTTCCCGGGACAGGTTGATGAACACTGAAGCTTTCTTT. It specifies CSASRDRLMNTEAFF.

V gene TRBV18 combines with J gene TRBJ1-5, with a tentative D call TRBD1 (6 bases). Germline V gene lookup returns CDR1 KGHSH and CDR2 LQKENI. The V gene lost 3 bases and the J gene lost 0 bases, with 15 bases spanning the gap. The CDR3 is 17 amino acids. CDR3 nucleotides: TGTGCCAGCTCACCGCGCAGGGGTCCTAATAGCAATCAGCCCCAGCATTTT. Translating it yields CASSPRRGPNSNQPQHF.